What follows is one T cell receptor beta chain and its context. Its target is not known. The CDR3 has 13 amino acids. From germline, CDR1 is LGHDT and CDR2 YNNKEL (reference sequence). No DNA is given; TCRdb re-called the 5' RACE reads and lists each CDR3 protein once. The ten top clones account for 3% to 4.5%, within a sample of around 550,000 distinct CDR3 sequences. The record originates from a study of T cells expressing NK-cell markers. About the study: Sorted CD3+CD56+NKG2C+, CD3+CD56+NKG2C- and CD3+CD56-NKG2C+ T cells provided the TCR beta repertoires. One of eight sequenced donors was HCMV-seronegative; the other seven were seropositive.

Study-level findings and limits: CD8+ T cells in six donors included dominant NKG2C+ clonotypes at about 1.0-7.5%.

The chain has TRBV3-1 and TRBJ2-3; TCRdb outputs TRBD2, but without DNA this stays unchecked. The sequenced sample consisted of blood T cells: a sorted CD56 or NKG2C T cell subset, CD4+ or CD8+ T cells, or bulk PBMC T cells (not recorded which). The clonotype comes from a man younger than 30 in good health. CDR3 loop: CASTGGSADTQYF.